This entry lists 10 T cell receptor beta chains sequenced from one sample in a study of molecular identifiers for immune sequencing clone quantification. TCRdb ran MiXCR on the PCR reads and lists one entry per CDR3 protein. The sample holds over 50,000 distinct CDR3 sequences, just over 35% seen once. The material sequenced was naive CD8+ T cells from blood, with Jurkat cell RNA spiked in. Subset defined: FACS-sorted CD8+CD4-CCR7+CD45RA+ naive T cells. These receptors came from a human donor in good health. Some libraries in this study had Jurkat cell RNA spiked in.

On this clonotype itself: The germline gene is not matched at one end of the junction; a read error may be the cause. The rearrangement links TRBV4-1 to TRBJ2-3; tentatively, D is TRBD1 (5 bases). Germline V gene data show CDR1 as MGHRA and CDR2 as YSYEKL. The CDR3 extends over 15 amino acids. In nucleotides, the CDR3 is TGCGCCAGCAGCCAAGAGGGCAGGGCAGGAGATACGCTGTATTTT. Translated, it gives CASSQEGRAGDTLYF.

This clonotype was seen many times. The V and J genes are TRBV13 and TRBJ1-5; TRBD1 might be the D (6 bases). V lost 5 bases and J lost 4, with 12 bases in between. The CDR3 totals 14 residues. Germline V gene sequence: CDR1 PRHDT, CDR2 FYEKMQ (reference sequence). This chain's CDR3 is CASSRGQTNQPQHF. CDR3 coding DNA: TGTGCCAGCAGCCGAGGACAGACGAATCAGCCCCAGCATTTT.

This clonotype was seen only a few times. The chain recombines TRBV20-1 with TRBJ1-1, with unresolved D. V shed 0 bases and J shed 1 base, with 12 bases lying between them. This CDR3 region has 15 residues. The germline V gene has CDR1 DFQATT and CDR2 SNEGSKA (reference sequence). CDR3 residues: CSARDEIGGNTEAFF. CDR3 nucleotides: TGCAGTGCTAGAGATGAGATAGGAGGGAACACTGAAGCTTTCTTT.

Concerning this clonotype itself: This may arise from a read error, as a much more abundant clone is one base away. The chain has TRBV7-2 and TRBJ1-5, with unresolved D. The germline V gene has CDR1 SGHTA and CDR2 FQGNSA. The CDR3 covers 12 residues. CDR3 nucleotide sequence: TGTGCCAGCAGCTTAGGTGGGCAGCCCCAGCAATTT. Protein product: CASSLGGQPQQF. The variable domain in full, completed from reference TRBV7-2 and TRBJ1-5, reads GAGVSQSPSNKVTEKGKDVELRCDPISGHTALYWYRQSLGQGLEFLIYFQGNSAPDKSGLPSDRFSAERTGGSVSTLTIQRTQQEDSAVYLCASSLGGQPQQFGDGTRLSIL.

About this clonotype itself: This sequence may be a read error, since a much larger clone differs from it by one base. The chain combines TRBV28 with TRBJ2-6; maybe TRBD1 (5 bases). There are 15 residues in the CDR3. CDR1 and CDR2 (germline): MDHEN, SYDVKM. In DNA form, the CDR3 reads TGTGCCAGCAGTTTACTAGGATCTGGGGCCAACGTCCCGACTTTC. Translation: CASSLLGSGANVPTF.

A few counts support this clonotype. The V and J genes are TRBV9 and TRBJ2-3; TRBD2 might be the D (6 bases). The V gene's germline CDR1 is SGDLS and CDR2 YYNGEE. This CDR3 region has 14 residues. V was clipped by 4 bases and J by 4 bases, with 13 bases between them. CDR3 sequence: CASSLGTFADTQYF. For the CDR3, the DNA is TGTGCCAGCAGCCTAGGGACTTTCGCAGATACGCAGTATTTT.

This clonotype was seen many times. The gene calls are TRBV5-4 and TRBJ2-3; D not resolved. Trimming took 2 bases from V and 3 from J, leaving 4 bases between them. Germline V gene data show CDR1 as SGHNT and CDR2 as YYREEE (reference sequence). The CDR3 extends over 12 amino acids. This CDR3 reads CASSFLTDTQYF. The CDR3 DNA is TGTGCCAGCAGCTTCTTAACAGATACGCAGTATTTT.

This clonotype is medium-sized within its sample. The rearrangement uses TRBV28 and TRBJ2-3; perhaps TRBD1 as D (6 bases). Trimming removed 6 bases from V and 1 base from J, with 11 bases in between. From germline, CDR1 is MDHEN and CDR2 SYDVKM. This CDR3 spans 14 amino acids. For the CDR3, the DNA is TGTGCCAGCAGCCCAGGGGTAGGCACAGATACGCAGTATTTT. Translated: CASSPGVGTDTQYF.

Concerning this clonotype itself: One end of the junction does not line up with germline, which may come from a read error. The chain has TRBV28 and TRBJ2-7; 9 bases agree with TRBD1. CDR1 MDHEN and CDR2 SYDVKM come from the germline V gene. The CDR3 consists of 14 residues. The CDR3 loop reads CACSFQTGGREQYF. The CDR3 bases are TGTGCCTGCAGTTTCCAGACAGGGGGAAGGGAGCAGTACTTC.

In its sample, this clonotype was seen many times. The rearrangement joins TRBV7-6 to TRBJ2-2, with 7 bases that match TRBD1. The CDR3 runs 18 residues. Trimming removed 5 bases from V and 1 base from J; junction bases left unmatched: 13. Germline V lookup: CDR1 SGHVS, CDR2 FNYEAQ. The CDR3 is CASSAIRLQGQNTGELFF. The CDR3, as DNA: TGTGCCAGCAGCGCCATCCGGTTACAGGGGCAGAACACCGGGGAGCTGTTTTTT.